These 28 T cell receptor beta chains came from one sample sequenced in a study of T cell changes during pregnancy in multiple sclerosis. Sequenced by immunoSEQ multiplex PCR; TCRdb stores in-frame clones only, minus some. The sample has roughly 73,000 clones; 90% to 95% are singletons. Sequences were derived from peripheral blood, sampled in the second trimester of pregnancy. The receptors here all came from a female donor in good health, enrolled as a control in a pregnancy study.

V gene TRBV5-1 combines with J gene TRBJ1-1; tentatively, D is TRBD1 (5 bases). V was pared by 0 bases and J by 8 bases, with 17 bases between. This CDR3 is built from 15 residues. Germline loops: CDR1 SGHRS, CDR2 YFSETQ. The CDR3 DNA reads as TGCGCCAGCAGCTTGGTAGGACACCGGGAGTCCGAAGCTTTCTTT. This sequence encodes CASSLVGHRESEAFF.

Turning to this clone: The same CDR3 can be traced to other DNA sequences in this sample. This sequence joins TRBV27 and TRBJ2-1; D possibly corresponds to TRBD1 (7 bases). The CDR3 loop spans 14 amino acids. Trimming cost V 4 bases and J 1 base, with 8 bases left between them. CDR1 MNHEY and CDR2 SMNVEV come from the germline V gene (reference sequence). The CDR3 bases are TGTGCCAGCAGTTCAGGGGGGTCCTACAATGAGCAGTTCTTC. This sequence encodes CASSSGGSYNEQFF.

This chain joins TRBV2 and TRBJ2-1, with D unclear. CDR3 length equals 14 residues. The germline gives CDR1 SNHLY, CDR2 FYNNEI. Trimming pared 6 bases from V and 0 bases from J, leaving 9 bases between. CDR3 amino acids: CASSELFSYNEQFF. CDR3 nucleotides: TGTGCCAGCAGCGAACTATTCTCCTACAATGAGCAGTTCTTC.

The V and J genes are TRBV4-3 and TRBJ2-3, with 7 bases that match TRBD1. The CDR3 covers 15 residues. The germline V gene encodes CDR1 LGHNA and CDR2 YSLEER. With 3 bases clipped from V and 3 bases from J, the junction kept 6 bases outside the gene matches. The CDR3 protein is CASSHKGAGTDTQYF. The CDR3, as DNA: TGCGCCAGCAGCCATAAGGGGGCCGGGACAGATACGCAGTATTTT.

V is TRBV7-3 and J is TRBJ2-1; the D is unclear. With 3 bases removed from V and 5 bases from J, the gap between germline ends came to 5 bases. Germline-derived CDR1 and CDR2 are SGHTA and FQGTGA. The CDR3 is made up of 12 amino acids. CDR3 bases: TGTGCCAGCAGCTTGTCTGACAATGAGCAGTTCTTC. This translates into CASSLSDNEQFF.

This chain links TRBV29-1 with TRBJ2-1, with D perhaps TRBD2 (6 bases). Deletions cut 6 bases from V and 12 bases from J, with 15 bases between. CDR3 length: 11 residues. CDR1 SQVTM and CDR2 ANQGSEA come from the germline V gene. The CDR3 region is CSVDTGTGQFF. CDR3 DNA sequence: TGCAGCGTGGATACCGGGACTGGGCAGTTCTTC.

This rearrangement joins TRBV5-1 to TRBJ2-7, with D possibly matching TRBD2 (6 bases). The CDR3 length is 17 residues. Trimming removed 4 bases at V and 2 bases at J, with 22 bases between. Germline V gene data show CDR1 as SGHRS and CDR2 as YFSETQ. DNA for the CDR3: TGCGCCAGCAGCCTTCGGAGGGTCGGGCGGGACGCCTACGAGCAGTACTTC. Its protein product is CASSLRRVGRDAYEQYF.

V is TRBV27 and J is TRBJ1-1; 9 nucleotides align to TRBD1. The CDR3 has 18 amino acids. Germline trimming cut 3 bases from V and 4 bases from J; bases unmatched to any gene: 15. Looked up from germline, CDR1 is MNHEY and CDR2 is SMNVEV (reference sequence). This CDR3 reads CASSFRPPGQGTATEAFF. CDR3 bases: TGTGCCAGCAGTTTTAGGCCCCCCGGACAGGGGACGGCCACTGAAGCTTTCTTT.

This chain links TRBV27 with TRBJ1-4; 7 positions agree with TRBD1. There are 15 residues in the CDR3. Germline CDR1 is MNHEY and CDR2 is SMNVEV (reference sequence). The junction had 10 bases not matched to a gene; V was cut back by 4 bases and J by 8 bases. This CDR3 is CASSSLTGVGEKLFF. The CDR3 DNA reads TGTGCCAGCAGTTCCCTAACAGGGGTGGGGGAAAAACTGTTTTTT.

The V and J genes are TRBV27 and TRBJ2-7; D is perhaps TRBD2 (6 bases). The CDR3 length is 10 residues. The V gene lost 11 bases and the J gene lost 6 bases, with 11 bases spanning the gap. In germline, CDR1 is MNHEY, CDR2 SMNVEV (reference sequence). CDR3 sequence (DNA): TGTGCCGCGGGGCGACCCGAGCAGTACTTC. Its translation: CAAGRPEQYF.

The V and J genes are TRBV25-1 and TRBJ1-1; D is undetermined. V gave up 4 bases and J gave up 10 bases, with 13 bases separating them. This CDR3 is 12 amino acids long. CDR1 MGHDK and CDR2 SYGVNS come from the germline V gene. CDR3 coding DNA: TGTGCCAGCAGTGGGAATGGAGCGGGAGCTTTCTTT. Translation: CASSGNGAGAFF.

V usage is TRBV6-5 and J usage is TRBJ1-1; possibly TRBD1 for D (6 bases). V lost 8 bases and J lost 1, with 11 bases in between. CDR3 length equals 13 residues. CDR1 MNHEY and CDR2 SVGAGI come from the germline V gene. In DNA, the CDR3 is TGTGCCAGCTCGGGACACTCGAACACTGAAGCTTTCTTT. Protein product: CASSGHSNTEAFF.

The V and J genes are TRBV4-2 and TRBJ2-7, with 7 bases aligning to TRBD2. CDR3 length equals 17 residues. Germline trimming cut 2 bases from V and 5 bases from J; bases unmatched to any gene: 15. The germline V gene encodes CDR1 LGHNA and CDR2 YNFKEQ. In nucleotides, the CDR3 is TGTGCCAGCAGCCAACCCGTAGGCGGGGGAGCGGGTGACGAGCAGTACTTC. Translating gives CASSQPVGGGAGDEQYF.

The chain has TRBV13 and TRBJ2-2; a weak D match, TRBD1 (5 bases). V was cut by 0 bases and J by 0 bases, with 8 bases left in between. There are 16 residues in the CDR3. Per germline, CDR1 PRHDT and CDR2 FYEKMQ (reference sequence). CDR3 region: CASSLGRRANTGELFF. CDR3 coding DNA: TGTGCCAGCAGCTTAGGCCGCAGGGCGAACACCGGGGAGCTGTTTTTT.

The rearrangement joins TRBV7-6 to TRBJ1-1; D is perhaps TRBD1 (5 bases). The CDR3 runs to 13 residues. Germline V gene sequence: CDR1 SGHVS, CDR2 FNYEAQ. V shed 5 bases and J shed 7 bases, with 14 bases lying between them. DNA for the CDR3: TGTGCCAGCAGCCTAACCGGGACTGATGAAGCTTTCTTT. Amino acids: CASSLTGTDEAFF. The variable domain in full, with the rest retrieved from reference TRBV7-6 and TRBJ1-1, is GAGVSQSPRYKVTKRGQDVALRCDPISGHVSLYWYRQALGQGPEFLTYFNYEAQQDKSGLPNDRFSAERPEGSISTLTIQRTEQRDSAMYRCASSLTGTDEAFFGQGTRLTVV.

The rearrangement links TRBV2 to TRBJ2-7; 7 bases are a match to TRBD2. Germline V gives CDR1 SNHLY, CDR2 FYNNEI. This CDR3 is 14 amino acids long. The V segment lost 6 bases and the J segment 2 bases; nucleotides outside the gene matches: 7. The CDR3 sequence is CASRVGGNTYEQYF. Here the CDR3 DNA reads TGTGCCAGCAGGGTGGGGGGGAATACCTACGAGCAGTACTTC.

The chain carries TRBV10-3 and TRBJ1-6; 7 nucleotides align to TRBD1. The germline V gene has CDR1 ENHRY and CDR2 SYGVKD. Trimming cost V 10 bases and J 3 bases; bases outside gene matches: 6. This CDR3 is 14 amino acids long. CDR3 in amino acids: CATAGTDYNSPLHF. The CDR3 DNA sequence: TGTGCCACCGCCGGGACAGACTATAATTCACCCCTCCACTTT.

The chain links TRBV15 to TRBJ1-1, with D possibly being TRBD1 (5 bases). Germline-derived CDR1 and CDR2 are LNHNV and YYDKDF (reference sequence). This CDR3 comprises 17 residues. Between the trimmed V and J ends, which lost 0 bases and 0 bases, there was a span of 14 bases. The CDR3 DNA follows: TGTGCCACCAGCAGAGAGGCGGGGGGGACTATGAACACTGAAGCTTTCTTT. It is translated as CATSREAGGTMNTEAFF.

The CDR3 nucleotides read TGTGCCAGCGCGTGGTCTCAAGAGACCCAGTACTTC. This sequence encodes CASAWSQETQYF. The J gene is TRBJ2-5, the V gene TRBV6-1; no reliable D call. Germline CDR1 reads MNHNS; CDR2 reads SASEGT. This CDR3 is 12 amino acids long. Trimming shortened V by 8 bases and J by 2 bases, and 9 bases separated the two germline ends.

The chain joins TRBV7-2 to TRBJ2-7; D may be TRBD1 (5 bases). V was trimmed by 1 base and J by 3 bases, leaving 7 bases between them. CDR1 is SGHTA and CDR2 is FQGNSA in the germline V gene. CDR3 length: 13 amino acids. CDR3 sequence: CASSLEDSYEQYF. As DNA, the CDR3 is TGTGCCAGCAGCTTAGAAGACAGCTACGAGCAGTACTTC.

The chain carries TRBV28 and TRBJ2-5, with no clear D. There are 13 residues in the CDR3. V was pared by 4 bases and J by 5 bases, with 11 bases between. The germline CDR1 and CDR2 sequences are MDHEN and SYDVKM. CDR3 bases: TGTGCCAGCAGTTCCCCTTCACTCGAGACCCAGTACTTC. Translated, it gives CASSSPSLETQYF.

The V gene is TRBV7-6, the J gene TRBJ1-2; D remains unclear. From germline, CDR1 is SGHVS and CDR2 FNYEAQ. The CDR3 consists of 14 residues. The V end lost 4 bases, the J end lost 8 bases, and 17 bases lay between the germline ends. The CDR3 spells CASSSQGSLWGYTF. CDR3 DNA sequence: TGTGCCAGCAGCTCTCAAGGGAGCCTCTGGGGCTACACCTTC.

V gene TRBV28 combines with J gene TRBJ2-7, with 7 bases lining up with TRBD1. V gave up 8 bases and J gave up 4 bases; unmatched junction bases: 11. The CDR3 spans 14 residues. The germline CDR1 and CDR2 sequences are MDHEN and SYDVKM. The CDR3: CASRERGRRYEQYF. DNA for the CDR3: TGTGCCAGCCGTGAGAGGGGGCGCAGATACGAGCAGTACTTC.

V usage is TRBV18 and J usage is TRBJ2-2, with TRBD2 identical over 7 bases. Losses at the gene ends were 1 base for V and 6 bases for J; bases not matched to a gene: 2. In germline, CDR1 is KGHSH, CDR2 LQKENI. The CDR3 consists of 14 residues. CDR3 sequence: CASSPQGGSGELFF. DNA of the CDR3: TGTGCCAGCTCACCACAGGGAGGGTCCGGGGAGCTGTTTTTT.

This clone appeared a single time. The rearrangement links TRBV2 to TRBJ1-6, with 7 bases fitting TRBD1. Trimming cost V 6 bases and J 10 bases; bases outside gene matches: 9. The CDR3 runs 14 residues. The germline gives CDR1 SNHLY, CDR2 FYNNEI. Written as DNA, the CDR3 is TGTGCCAGCAGACGGACAGGTTGGGAATCACCCCTCCACTTT. The encoded protein is CASRRTGWESPLHF.

With respect to this clone: The same CDR3 is also encoded by other DNA sequences in this sample. The rearrangement uses TRBV2 and TRBJ1-5, with D perhaps TRBD1 (6 bases). The V gene lost 3 bases and the J gene lost 4 bases, with 7 bases spanning the gap. CDR3 length equals 13 residues. The germline CDR1 and CDR2 sequences are SNHLY and FYNNEI. In DNA, the CDR3 is TGTGCCAGCAGTGAGCAGGGGAATCAGCCCCAGCATTTT. Amino acids: CASSEQGNQPQHF.

V usage is TRBV6-1 and J usage is TRBJ2-7; 9 bases align to TRBD1. The CDR3 is 15 amino acids. From germline, CDR1 is MNHNS and CDR2 SASEGT. The V gene end was trimmed by 9 bases and the J gene end by 7 bases; junction bases not matched to a gene: 16. CDR3 sequence: CASGRGGTGPGEQYF. CDR3 nucleotide sequence: TGTGCCAGTGGTAGGGGGGGGACAGGGCCGGGTGAGCAGTACTTC.

The chain joins TRBV10-3 to TRBJ2-7, with D perhaps TRBD2 (6 bases). The CDR3 length is 14 residues. Trimming cost V 10 bases and J 2 bases, with 18 bases left between them. Germline CDR1 reads ENHRY; CDR2 reads SYGVKD. The CDR3 DNA reads as TGTGCCACCGGGGGAACCATGCCACCCTACGAGCAGTACTTC. It translates to CATGGTMPPYEQYF.